Presented here are 12 T cell receptor beta chains from one specimen sequenced in a study of human T cells and chemical hapten exposure. TCRdb processed the RACE reads anew with MiXCR; each CDR3 protein has one entry. The table includes some 110,000 distinct CDR3 sequences, nearly 35% detected once. Documented time point: patch test 3, about 24 weeks after DPC sensitization. Indicated treatment: therapeutic diphenylcyclopropenone sensitization with weekly scalp DPC. Specimen: whole blood, collected in connection with sensitization to the hapten diphenylcyclopropenone (DPC). Receptor source: a man aged 35 to 55 with alopecia areata. Some clones in this sample may be carry-over from other donors' samples.

This clonotype was counted only a few times. The CDR3 is CASSLLRDTEAFF. In nucleotides, the CDR3 is TGTGCCAGCAGTTTACTCAGGGACACTGAAGCTTTCTTT. The V call is TRBV12-3 or TRBV12-4, the J call TRBJ1-1; a weak D match, TRBD1 (5 bases). The CDR3 has 13 residues. V lost 2 bases, J lost 3 bases, and 7 bases lay in between.

The chain couples TRBV5-1 to TRBJ2-3, with 8 bases lining up with TRBD2. Germline V gene data show CDR1 as SGHRS and CDR2 as YFSETQ. V trimming: 6 bases; J trimming: 2 bases; junction bases outside the gene matches: 11. The CDR3 spans 16 residues. CDR3 amino acids: CASTRAGATTTDTQYF. CDR3 sequence (DNA): TGCGCCAGCACCCGAGCGGGGGCAACCACCACAGATACGCAGTATTTT.

This clonotype turned up a few times. The genes are TRBV13 and TRBJ2-3, with 7 bases fitting TRBD2. The V segment lost 0 bases and the J segment 5 bases; nucleotides outside the gene matches: 11. The V gene's germline CDR1 is PRHDT and CDR2 FYEKMQ (reference sequence). CDR3 length equals 17 residues. The CDR3 reads CASSLGRQAGVRDTQYF. The CDR3 DNA reads as TGTGCCAGCAGCTTAGGGCGGCAGGCGGGAGTGAGAGATACGCAGTATTTT.

The chain combines TRBV10-3 with TRBJ2-7; 7 positions agree with TRBD1. The CDR3 spans 14 residues. Looked up from germline, CDR1 is ENHRY and CDR2 is SYGVKD. V lost 2 bases and J lost 6; bases outside the gene matches: 7. CDR3 DNA sequence: TGTGCCATCAGTGAGACGAGGACAGGCCGCGAGCAGTACGTC. This gives the protein CAISETRTGREQYV.

This clonotype came up a few times. One end of the junction does not line up with germline, which may come from a read error. The V and J genes are TRBV6-1 and TRBJ2-7; D gene unclear. CDR3 length equals 12 residues. Germline lookup yields CDR1 MNHNS and CDR2 SASEGT. The CDR3 DNA follows: TGTGCCAGCAGTGAAAGACAAAATGGGTTCATCTTC. Protein sequence: CASSERQNGFIF.

The chain uses TRBV6-1 and TRBJ2-3; D unclear. V lost 7 bases and J 1 base, leaving 15 bases between the germline ends. From germline, CDR1 is MNHNS and CDR2 SASEGT. The CDR3 is 15 residues long. The CDR3 DNA is TGTGCCAGCAAATTCGCCGCGGAAGGCACAGATACGCAGTATTTT. Translation: CASKFAAEGTDTQYF.

A few counts support this clonotype. The rearrangement joins TRBV29-1 to TRBJ1-5, with 11 bases that match TRBD1. The CDR3 totals 17 residues. J lost 3 bases, V lost 4 bases, and 11 bases had no gene match. Germline V gene data show CDR1 as SQVTM and CDR2 as ANQGSEA. The CDR3 sequence: CSVVYADRGPDNQPQHF. In DNA form, the CDR3 reads TGCAGCGTTGTGTACGCGGACAGGGGGCCTGACAATCAGCCCCAGCATTTT. Combining the CDR3 with reference TRBV29-1 and TRBJ1-5 gives the whole variable domain SAVISQKPSRDICQRGTSLTIQCQVDSQVTMMFWYRQQPGQSLTLIATANQGSEATYESGFVIDKFPISRPNLTFSTLTVSNMSPEDSSIYLCSVVYADRGPDNQPQHFGDGTRLSIL.

The genes are TRBV5-1 and TRBJ1-3; D is uncertain. V dropped 0 bases and J dropped 4 bases, with 8 bases sitting between them. The CDR3 has 14 residues. Looked up from germline, CDR1 is SGHRS and CDR2 is YFSETQ. Written as DNA, the CDR3 is TGCGCCAGCAGCTTGGACCCAACCGGAAACACCATATATTTT. It codes for CASSLDPTGNTIYF.

The chain is built from TRBV7-9 and TRBJ2-7; D gene unclear. There are 10 residues in the CDR3. The V gene's germline CDR1 is SEHNR and CDR2 FQNEAQ (reference sequence). This CDR3 reads CASSRAGLVV. The CDR3 coding sequence is TGTGCCAGCAGCCGAGCCGGGCTTGTCGTC.

The chain joins TRBV6-5 to TRBJ1-1; D may be TRBD1 (5 bases). The germline V gene has CDR1 MNHEY and CDR2 SVGAGI. The V gene lost 0 bases and the J gene lost 5 bases, with 19 bases spanning the gap. This CDR3 spans 17 amino acids. CDR3 loop: CASSYSISGTWRTEAFF. In DNA, the CDR3 is TGTGCCAGCAGTTACTCGATTTCGGGGACTTGGCGAACTGAAGCTTTCTTT.

V gene TRBV14 combines with J gene TRBJ2-7; TRBD2 matches at 11 bases. This CDR3 is built from 19 residues. CDR1 is SGHDN and CDR2 is FVKESK in the germline V gene. The J segment lost 2 bases and the V segment lost 0 bases, leaving 12 bases of the junction unmatched. In DNA form, the CDR3 reads TGTGCCAGCAGCCAAGATGGGGGGGGTTCGACTAGCGGGGCCTACGAGCAGTACGTC. Its protein is CASSQDGGGSTSGAYEQYV.

CDR3 bases: TGTGCCACAGGGACTAGCGGGATTCTCAATGAGCAGTTCTTC. Translated: CATGTSGILNEQFF. V usage is TRBV19 and J usage is TRBJ2-1; 13 nucleotides agree with TRBD2. Trimming removed 10 bases from V and 6 bases from J; junction bases left unmatched: 6. Germline CDR1 and CDR2: LNHDA and SQIVND (reference sequence). The CDR3 has 14 amino acids.